The table lists the clone carrying this T cell receptor beta chain with many counts. Its specificity is not known. Samples came from axillary lymph nodes draining the breast cancer. The sample is drawn from a study of breast tumors, draining lymph nodes, adjacent tissues. Overall study findings and caveats: Tumor repertoires ranked between lymph nodes and nontumor tissue in diversity, with V and J gene preferences. The data were judged consistent with most tumor T cells coming from lymph node and expanding in tumor. Tumor T cell lymph node origin was a supported hypothesis, not proven.

Each CDR3 protein gets one entry after TCRdb re-called the multiplex PCR reads with MiXCR. In the table there are under 250,000 distinct CDR3 sequences, about 30% of which are singletons. Losses at the gene ends were 6 bases for V and 5 bases for J; bases not matched to a gene: 9. Germline CDR1 and CDR2: MNHEY and SVGEGT. The length of the CDR3 is 14 residues. Source material: axillary lymph node tissue. This sequence was found in a female donor with breast cancer. Some clones in this sample may be carry-over from other donors' samples. The gene calls are TRBV6-2 or TRBV6-3 and TRBJ2-7; TRBD1 agrees at 8 bases. The CDR3 protein is CASSEDRGRNEQYF. In DNA form, the CDR3 reads TGTGCCAGCAGCGAAGACAGGGGCCGCAACGAGCAGTACTTC.